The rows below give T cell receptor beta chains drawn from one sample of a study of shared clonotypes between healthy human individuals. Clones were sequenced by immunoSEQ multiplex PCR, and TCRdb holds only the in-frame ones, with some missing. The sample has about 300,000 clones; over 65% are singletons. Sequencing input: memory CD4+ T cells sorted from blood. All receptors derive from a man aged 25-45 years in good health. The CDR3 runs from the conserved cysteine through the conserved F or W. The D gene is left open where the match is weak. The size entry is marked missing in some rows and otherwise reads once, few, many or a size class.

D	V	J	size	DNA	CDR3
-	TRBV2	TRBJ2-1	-	TGTGCCAGCAGTGAGGGAGCGAGAAACAATGAGCAGTTCTTC	CASSEGARNNEQFF
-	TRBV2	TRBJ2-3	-	TGTGCCAGCAGTGGAGACAGCCGGGGTACGCAGTATTTT	CASSGDSRGTQYF
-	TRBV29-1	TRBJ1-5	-	TGCAGCGTTGTGTGGGGGCCCAATCAGCCCCAGCATTTT	CSVVWGPNQPQHF
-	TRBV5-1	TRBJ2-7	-	TGCGCCAGCAGCTTGAACTCCGAGCAGTACTTC	CASSLNSEQYF
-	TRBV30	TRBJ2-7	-	TGTGCCGTGTCAGCGGCGGCGTCCTTCTCCTACGAGCAGTACTTC	CAVSAAASFSYEQYF
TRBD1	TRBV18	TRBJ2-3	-	TGTGCCAGCTCACCTAGACAGGGTAGTACAGATACGCAGTATTTT	CASSPRQGSTDTQYF
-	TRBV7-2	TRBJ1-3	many	TGTGCCAGCAGCTTACAGAACTCTGGAAACACCATATATTTT	CASSLQNSGNTIYF
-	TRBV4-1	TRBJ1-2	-	TGCGCCAGCAGCCGCTGGAAGTCCGAGGGCTACACCTTC	CASSRWKSEGYTF
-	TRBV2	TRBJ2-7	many	TGTGCCAGCACTACAGGTACAGGGTGGTCCTACGAGCAGTACTTC	CASTTGTGWSYEQYF
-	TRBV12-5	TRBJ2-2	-	TGTGCTAGTGGTTTCATAGGAGGGGAGCTGTTTTTT	CASGFIGGELFF
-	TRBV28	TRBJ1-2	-	TGTGCCAGCGCAGGCTCTAACTATGGCTACACCTTC	CASAGSNYGYTF
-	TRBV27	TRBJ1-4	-	TGTGCCAGCAGTTTATCGATGGGCCGTAATGAAAAACTGTTTTTT	CASSLSMGRNEKLFF
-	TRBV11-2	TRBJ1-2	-	TGTGCCAGCAAACGCCTCAGGGATTTATATGGCTACACCTTC	CASKRLRDLYGYTF
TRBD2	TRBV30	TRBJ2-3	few	TGTGCCTGGAGGGCAGTAGCGGGAGTTCATTTCCCCGACACAGATACGCAGTATTTT	CAWRAVAGVHFPDTDTQYF
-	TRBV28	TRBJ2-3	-	TGTGCCAGCAGTTTATGGGCTAGCTCCACAGATACGCAGTATTTT	CASSLWASSTDTQYF
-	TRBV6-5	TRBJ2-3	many	TGTGCCAGCATGCCTAACCGTATTAGCACAGATACGCAGTATTTT	CASMPNRISTDTQYF
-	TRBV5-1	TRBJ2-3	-	TGCGCCAGCAGCCCTTCAATGAAAACAGATACGCAGTATTTT	CASSPSMKTDTQYF
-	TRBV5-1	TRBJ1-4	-	TGCGCCAGCAGCGCTGGACTTAATGAAAAACTGTTTTTT	CASSAGLNEKLFF
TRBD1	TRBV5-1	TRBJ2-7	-	TGCGCCAGCAGCGTCGGGACAGGACGACCCTACGAGCAGTACTTC	CASSVGTGRPYEQYF
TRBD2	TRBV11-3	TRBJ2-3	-	TGTGCCAGCAGCTCGATCACTAGCGGGAGTCCAGATACGCAGTATTTT	CASSSITSGSPDTQYF
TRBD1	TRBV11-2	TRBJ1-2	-	TGTGCCAGCAGCTGGAACAGGGGGAACTATGGCTACACCTTC	CASSWNRGNYGYTF
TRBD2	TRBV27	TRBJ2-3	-	TGTGCCAGCAACCGTAGGACTAGCGGGAGGGCAGATACGCAGTATTTT	CASNRRTSGRADTQYF
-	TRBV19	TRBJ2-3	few	TGTGCCAGTAGACAGGCTGGAGATACGCAGTATTTT	CASRQAGDTQYF
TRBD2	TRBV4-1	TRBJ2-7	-	TGCGCCAGCAGCCAAGCCGACATGGGACTAGCGGGAAGGGAGCAGTACTTC	CASSQADMGLAGREQYF
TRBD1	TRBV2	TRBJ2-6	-	TGTGCCAGCATCTTTTCGGACAGGATTGCTGGGGCCAACGTCCTGACTTTC	CASIFSDRIAGANVLTF
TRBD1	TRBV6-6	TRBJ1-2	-	TGTGCCAGCAGTTCCCTGGACAGGGGCATCTATGGCTACACCTTC	CASSSLDRGIYGYTF
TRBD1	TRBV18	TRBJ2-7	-	TGTGCCAGCTCACCTTCAGACAGGGTCGAGCTCGAGCAGTACTTC	CASSPSDRVELEQYF
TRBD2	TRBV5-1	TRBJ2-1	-	TGCGCCAGCTCAATAGCGGGACCGTTGAACAATGAGCAGTTCTTC	CASSIAGPLNNEQFF
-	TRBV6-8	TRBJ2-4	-	TGTGCCAGCAGACGACAGACCAAAAACATTCAGTACTTC	CASRRQTKNIQYF